These 13 T cell receptor beta chains originate from one sample sequenced in a study of CD8+ T cells in alopecia areata. Treatment here: oral pan-JAK inhibitor, 5-10 mg twice daily. Reverse transcription of extracted RNA yielded cDNA, which provided the sequencing template. Method: immunoSEQ multiplex PCR; TCRdb's copy keeps in-frame clones and lacks some. The repertoire holds about 110,000 clones, with under 60% as singletons. The specimen was CD8+ T cells sorted from blood, collected at week 24, from a patient treated with tofacitinib. These receptors were obtained from a human donor with alopecia areata.

The CDR3 sequence: CASGLYGAAYSNQPQHF. CDR3 DNA sequence: TGTGCTAGTGGTTTGTACGGCGCCGCGTATAGCAATCAGCCCCAGCATTTT. This chain uses TRBV12-5 with TRBJ1-5; D gene unclear. V shed 2 bases and J shed 0 bases, with 14 bases lying between them. The germline CDR1 and CDR2 sequences are LGHNT and FRNRAP. This CDR3 has 17 amino acids.

The chain combines TRBV7-2 with TRBJ2-5; 10 bases are a match to TRBD1. J lost 3 bases, V lost 3 bases, and 10 bases had no gene match. The germline V gene has CDR1 SGHTA and CDR2 FQGNSA. The CDR3 sequence is 17 residues long. The CDR3 here is CASSLGPTGGEEETQYF. For the CDR3, the DNA is TGTGCCAGCAGCTTGGGCCCGACAGGGGGCGAGGAAGAGACCCAGTACTTC.

The gene calls are TRBV6-1 and TRBJ2-1; 9 bases are shared with TRBD2. J was trimmed by 0 bases and V by 3 bases; bases with no gene match: 6. The CDR3 has 17 amino acids. Germline V gene lookup returns CDR1 MNHNS and CDR2 SASEGT. The CDR3 DNA reads TGTGCCAGCAGTGATTGGGCTAGCGGGGCCTCCTACAATGAGCAGTTCTTC. It encodes CASSDWASGASYNEQFF.

J is TRBJ1-3 and V is TRBV27, with D hard to call. Per germline, CDR1 MNHEY and CDR2 SMNVEV (reference sequence). The CDR3 extends over 15 amino acids. V was pared by 5 bases and J by 0 bases, with 11 bases between. CDR3 nucleotides: TGTGCCAGCAGTCTAACCTGGGACTCTGGAAACACCATATATTTT. This translates into CASSLTWDSGNTIYF.

This rearrangement joins TRBV7-6 to TRBJ2-2; D remains unclear. This CDR3 has 14 residues. V lost 1 base to trimming and J lost 5 bases, with 8 bases between them. Looked up from germline, CDR1 is SGHVS and CDR2 is FNYEAQ. The CDR3 here is CASSLDGFTGELFF. Written as DNA, the CDR3 is TGTGCCAGCAGCTTAGACGGATTTACCGGGGAGCTGTTTTTT.

The table lists this clone with a few counts. The chain uses TRBV30 and TRBJ2-7; TRBD1 matches 8 bases. There are 13 residues in the CDR3. Trimming removed 2 bases from V and 5 bases from J; junction bases left unmatched: 5. Germline V lookup: CDR1 GTSNPN, CDR2 SVGIG (reference sequence). In nucleotides, the CDR3 is TGTGCCTGGAGTTCGACAGGGGAGAACGAGCAGTACTTC. It codes for CAWSSTGENEQYF.

J is TRBJ1-1 and V is TRBV12-5; no reliable D call. Deletions cut 7 bases from V and 4 bases from J, with 13 bases between. The CDR3 has 13 amino acids. The germline gives CDR1 LGHNT, CDR2 FRNRAP. CDR3 in DNA: TGTGCTAGTGCCCCCGGCGAAGGCACTGAAGCTTTCTTT. This translates into CASAPGEGTEAFF.

This rearrangement joins TRBV4-3 to TRBJ2-1; weak D call: TRBD1 (6 bases). The germline V gene encodes CDR1 LGHNA and CDR2 YSLEER. The CDR3 spans 18 residues. V dropped 1 base and J dropped 4 bases, with 20 bases sitting between them. The CDR3 region is CASSQGVGGSSLYNEQFF. In nucleotides, the CDR3 is TGCGCCAGCAGCCAAGGGGTAGGGGGATCGTCTCTATACAATGAGCAGTTCTTC.

The gene calls are TRBV9 and TRBJ1-6, with D unclear. The CDR3 has 14 amino acids. In germline, CDR1 is SGDLS, CDR2 YYNGEE. The V end was cut by 1 base, the J end by 8 bases, with 10 bases between. The CDR3: CASSVSLQYSPLHF. In DNA form, the CDR3 reads TGTGCCAGCAGCGTAAGCCTCCAATATTCACCCCTCCACTTT.

CDR3 in amino acids: CASSYSSDSPYEQYF. CDR3 bases: TGTGCCAGCAGTTACTCGTCGGACAGCCCCTACGAGCAGTACTTC. This chain links TRBV6-5 with TRBJ2-7, with D possibly TRBD1 on 6 matching bases. The ends were cut back, 0 bases at V and 2 bases at J, with 11 bases in the middle. Germline loops: CDR1 MNHEY, CDR2 SVGAGI. This CDR3 region has 15 residues.

This clone was seen more than once but under ten times. The chain joins TRBV6-6 to TRBJ2-5, with 16 positions matching TRBD2. Germline values: CDR1 MNHNY, CDR2 SVGAGI (reference sequence). This CDR3 has 16 amino acids. V lost 4 bases to trimming and J lost 3 bases; unmatched junction nucleotides: 2. The CDR3 loop reads CASSSGTSGGEETQYF. DNA for the CDR3: TGTGCCAGCAGTTCCGGGACTAGCGGGGGGGAAGAGACCCAGTACTTC.

The chain employs TRBV27 and TRBJ2-7; the match to TRBD1 covers 10 bases. Germline CDR1 is MNHEY and CDR2 is SMNVEV (reference sequence). The CDR3 has 13 residues. V shed 5 bases and J 4 bases; nucleotides not matched to a gene: 2. The CDR3 nucleotides read TGTGCCAGCAGTGGGGGACAGGGGTACGAGCAGTACTTC. Its protein product is CASSGGQGYEQYF.

This rearrangement joins TRBV27 to TRBJ2-7; weak D call: TRBD2 (6 bases). The CDR3 loop spans 14 amino acids. V dropped 3 bases and J dropped 5 bases, with 14 bases sitting between them. Germline loops: CDR1 MNHEY, CDR2 SMNVEV (reference sequence). The chain's CDR3 is CASSFGAGRNEQYF. In DNA form, the CDR3 reads TGTGCCAGCAGTTTTGGGGCAGGGAGGAACGAGCAGTACTTC.